The entry below describes one T cell receptor beta chain. The antigen remains unidentified. This sample was included in a study of cytotoxic CD8 clonotypes in ibrutinib-treated CLL. Study details: Per sample, productive templates averaged 255,043 and productive rearrangements averaged roughly 91,000.

Findings and limits, study-wide: Rare overall, public clonotypes shrank or held steady under therapy. Age-matched healthy donor levels were exceeded by baseline clonality, which tracked circulating CD8+ T-cell counts. Clonality increased at ibrutinib response, then returned toward baseline at progression.

CDR1 is WSHSY and CDR2 is SAAADI in the germline V gene. The ends lost 6 bases at V and 2 bases at J; junction bases unmatched: 6. This CDR3 is built from 15 residues. The table came from immunoSEQ multiplex PCR; TCRdb's copy has only in-frame clones and leaves some out. The table lists under 200,000 clones, around 80% of them singletons, with about 4.3% in the top ten. The rearrangement links TRBV10-2 to TRBJ2-1; 8 bases are shared with TRBD2. The clonotype was recovered from a human donor with chronic lymphocytic leukemia. Sample: PBMCs, taken after 24 months of ibrutinib treatment. CDR3 in DNA: TGCGCCAGCAGCAACAAGGGACTAGCCTACAATGAGCAGTTCTTC. Translating gives CASSNKGLAYNEQFF.